The 25 T cell receptor beta chains presented below share a single source sample, sequenced in a study. TRBV12-4/TRBJ1-2 clonotypes were amplified with adaptor-ligated barcode primers. TCRdb re-called the multiplex PCR reads through MiXCR, storing one row per CDR3 protein. This sample carries over 550 distinct CDR3 sequences, over 12% of them seen once, and the ten largest clones take about 20%. The sequenced material came from naive CD4+ T cells sorted from blood. Regarding subset: naive CD4+ T cells, CD4+CD45RA+CD25-. These receptors came from a female donor with breast cancer.

This clonotype is judged medium-sized (0.01 to 0.1%). The chain combines TRBV12-3 or TRBV12-4 with TRBJ1-2; D is unresolved. The V end lost 2 bases, the J end lost 2 bases, and 9 bases lay between the germline ends. The CDR3 loop spans 14 amino acids. The CDR3 here is CASSLYSENYGYTF. In DNA form, the CDR3 reads TGTGCCAGCAGTTTATATAGTGAAAACTATGGCTACACCTTC.

This clonotype was observed at least ten times. The chain couples TRBV12-3 or TRBV12-4 to TRBJ1-2; no firm D call. The CDR3 contains 14 residues. V was pared by 2 bases and J by 4 bases, with 11 bases between. CDR3 in DNA: TGTGCCAGCAGTTTATTGACGGAATCCTATGGCTACACCTTC. This encodes CASSLLTESYGYTF.

This clonotype ranks as large. The CDR3 region has the DNA TGTGCCAGCAGTCCCGGACAGGGGCACTATGGCTACACCTTC. Residues: CASSPGQGHYGYTF. The genes are TRBV12-3 or TRBV12-4 and TRBJ1-2; TRBD1 aligns across 9 bases. V gave up 5 bases and J gave up 3 bases; unmatched junction bases: 4. The CDR3 has 14 residues.

This clonotype has a count of ten or more. This chain uses TRBV12-3 or TRBV12-4 with TRBJ1-2, with 8 bases identical to TRBD1. V trimming: 2 bases; J trimming: 8 bases; junction bases outside the gene matches: 7. The length of the CDR3 is 14 residues. CDR3 bases: TGTGCCAGCAGTTTAAGGACAGGGATGAGGGGCTACACCTTC. Its protein product is CASSLRTGMRGYTF.

This clonotype is categorized as large. The chain employs TRBV12-3 or TRBV12-4 and TRBJ1-2; D gene unclear. The CDR3 length is 12 residues. V dropped 6 bases and J dropped 5 bases, with 10 bases sitting between them. For the CDR3, the DNA is TGTGCCAGCAGGACCAGTTGGTATGGCTACACCTTC. It codes for CASRTSWYGYTF.

The J gene is TRBJ1-2, the V gene TRBV12-3 or TRBV12-4; TRBD1 might be the D (6 bases). Trimming shortened V by 5 bases and J by 7 bases, and 14 bases separated the two germline ends. The CDR3 extends over 13 amino acids. The CDR3 region has the DNA TGTGCCAGCAGTACCGGACAGACGTCTGGCTACACCTTC. Its translation: CASSTGQTSGYTF.

Sample share makes this clonotype medium-sized (0.01 to 0.1%). V gene TRBV12-3 or TRBV12-4 combines with J gene TRBJ1-2; unclear D gene. Trimming stripped 5 bases from V and 2 bases from J, with 12 bases between. The CDR3 has 14 residues. The CDR3 coding sequence is TGTGCCAGCAGTCTTAGTACATCAAACTATGGCTACACCTTC. The encoded protein is CASSLSTSNYGYTF.

By sample share, this clonotype is medium-sized. The chain recombines TRBV12-3 or TRBV12-4 with TRBJ1-2; no clear D gene. With 6 bases removed from V and 5 bases from J, the gap between germline ends came to 10 bases. The CDR3 extends over 12 amino acids. Here the CDR3 reads CASSRGQYGYTF. In DNA, the CDR3 is TGTGCCAGCAGCCGCGGGCAATATGGCTACACCTTC.

By share, this clonotype ranks as medium-sized. The V gene is TRBV12-3 or TRBV12-4, the J gene TRBJ1-2; 7 bases align to TRBD1. The V and J ends lost 4 bases and 1 base, in that order; junction bases with no gene match: 6. There are 15 residues in the CDR3. The CDR3 region has the DNA TGTGCCAGCAGTTCCCACCGGGACAGTAACTATGGCTACACCTTC. Translation: CASSSHRDSNYGYTF.

Sample share makes this clonotype medium-sized (0.01 to 0.1%). The chain uses TRBV12-3 or TRBV12-4 and TRBJ1-2, with 8 positions matching TRBD1. Trimming at V came to 7 bases and at J to 8 bases, leaving 6 bases not matched to a gene. This CDR3 is 12 amino acids long. CDR3 residues: CASTYGTGGYTF. CDR3 bases: TGTGCCAGCACCTATGGGACAGGCGGCTACACCTTC.

Ten or more counts support this clonotype. This sequence joins TRBV12-3 or TRBV12-4 and TRBJ1-2, with D perhaps TRBD1 (5 bases). The CDR3 length is 14 residues. V lost 6 bases, J lost 3 bases, and 14 bases lay in between. As DNA, the CDR3 is TGTGCCAGCAGCCGACAAGGGGTACACTATGGCTACACCTTC. The encoded protein is CASSRQGVHYGYTF.

In this sample, this clonotype is large. The genes are TRBV12-3 or TRBV12-4 and TRBJ1-2; D unclear. The CDR3 runs 12 residues. Trimming shortened V by 4 bases and J by 2 bases, and 5 bases separated the two germline ends. The CDR3: CASSSPNYGYTF. The CDR3 DNA follows: TGTGCCAGCAGTTCCCCGAACTATGGCTACACCTTC.

This clonotype was seen a few times. This chain links TRBV12-3 or TRBV12-4 with TRBJ1-2; D is uncertain. The CDR3 has 13 residues. Trimming left V 3 bases short and J 2 bases short, with 7 bases between. The chain's CDR3 is CASSFRTNYGYTF. The CDR3 region has the DNA TGTGCCAGCAGTTTCCGCACCAACTATGGCTACACCTTC.

In its sample, this clonotype ranks as large (0.1 to 1%). The V call is TRBV12-3 or TRBV12-4, the J call TRBJ1-2; no reliable D call. CDR3 length: 15 amino acids. Deletions cut 5 bases from V and 0 bases from J, with 13 bases between. CDR3 loop: CASSLRSGANYGYTF. In nucleotides, the CDR3 is TGTGCCAGCAGTCTCAGATCTGGTGCTAACTATGGCTACACCTTC.

Relative to its sample, this clonotype is medium-sized (0.01 to 0.1%). The genes are TRBV12-3 or TRBV12-4 and TRBJ1-2; no firm D call. V was trimmed by 3 bases and J by 6 bases, leaving 11 bases between them. There are 13 residues in the CDR3. CDR3 sequence (DNA): TGTGCCAGCAGTTTTAACGGGGTGGATGGCTACACCTTC. It codes for CASSFNGVDGYTF.

This clonotype counts as medium-sized (0.01 to 0.1%). The V gene is TRBV12-3 or TRBV12-4, the J gene TRBJ1-2; D is uncertain. The CDR3 sequence is 14 residues long. Trimming took 1 base from V and 6 from J, leaving 12 bases between them. The DNA of the CDR3 is TGTGCCAGCAGTTTAGGAGTGGGGTTAGATGGCTACACCTTC. Amino acid sequence: CASSLGVGLDGYTF.

This clonotype is medium-sized within its sample. The chain links TRBV12-3 or TRBV12-4 to TRBJ1-2; no firm D call. This CDR3 contains 14 residues. Deletions cut 4 bases from V and 4 bases from J, with 13 bases between. DNA for the CDR3: TGTGCCAGCAGTTCGGACGGCTCGACCTATGGCTACACCTTC. Protein product: CASSSDGSTYGYTF.

The chain couples TRBV12-3 or TRBV12-4 to TRBJ1-2; D remains ambiguous. This CDR3 spans 14 amino acids. Trimming stripped 5 bases from V and 2 bases from J, with 12 bases between. CDR3 residues: CASSHELDNYGYTF. Written as DNA, the CDR3 is TGTGCCAGCAGTCACGAGTTGGACAACTATGGCTACACCTTC.

This clonotype is large within its sample. The V and J genes are TRBV12-3 or TRBV12-4 and TRBJ1-2; D is unclear. The CDR3 consists of 14 residues. Trimming took 5 bases from V and 3 from J, leaving 13 bases between them. The CDR3 spells CASSRTMTDYGYTF. The CDR3 DNA sequence: TGTGCCAGCAGTCGGACTATGACGGACTATGGCTACACCTTC.

Judged by abundance, this clonotype is large (0.1 to 1%). The chain is built from TRBV12-3 or TRBV12-4 and TRBJ1-2; TRBD1 matches 7 bases. The V and J ends lost 5 bases and 1 base, in that order; junction bases with no gene match: 4. The CDR3 is made up of 14 amino acids. The CDR3: CASSRQGINYGYTF. The CDR3, as DNA: TGTGCCAGCAGTCGACAGGGTATTAACTATGGCTACACCTTC.

By share of the sample, this clonotype is medium-sized. The V gene is TRBV12-3 or TRBV12-4, the J gene TRBJ1-2, with D tentatively TRBD1 (6 bases). The V gene lost 5 bases and the J gene lost 8 bases, with 21 bases spanning the gap. This CDR3 region has 15 residues. Here the CDR3 reads CASSQPGHDGRGYTF. CDR3 in DNA: TGTGCCAGCAGTCAACCGGGACACGACGGTCGCGGCTACACCTTC.

This clonotype rates as hyperexpanded. V is TRBV12-3 or TRBV12-4 and J is TRBJ1-2, with D possibly matching TRBD1 (6 bases). This CDR3 is built from 16 residues. With 7 bases removed from V and 0 bases from J, the gap between germline ends came to 18 bases. As DNA, the CDR3 is TGTGCCAGCACCATAGGAAGGGGACATCCTAACTATGGCTACACCTTC. This gives the protein CASTIGRGHPNYGYTF.

The chain is built from TRBV12-3 or TRBV12-4 and TRBJ1-2; 8 positions match TRBD1. CDR3 length equals 13 residues. V lost 6 bases, J lost 6 bases, and 6 bases stayed unmatched. CDR3 bases: TGTGCCAGCAGCCGGGACAGGTTTAATGGCTACACCTTC. This codes for CASSRDRFNGYTF.

This clonotype ranks as large. The chain has TRBV12-3 or TRBV12-4 and TRBJ1-2; D gene ambiguous. This CDR3 is built from 16 residues. Deletions cut 4 bases from V and 6 bases from J, with 21 bases between. CDR3 DNA sequence: TGTGCCAGCAGTTCCTCTCGACGGTTGGGAACTGATGGCTACACCTTC. This codes for CASSSSRRLGTDGYTF.

By sample share, this clonotype is medium-sized. The V gene is TRBV12-3 or TRBV12-4, the J gene TRBJ1-2; tentative D call: TRBD1 (5 bases). This CDR3 has 13 residues. V lost 2 bases and J lost 2, with 6 bases in between. In DNA, the CDR3 is TGTGCCAGCAGTTTATCAGGGAACTATGGCTACACCTTC. Amino acids: CASSLSGNYGYTF.